The entry below describes one T cell receptor beta chain. Its target is not known. The sample belongs to a study of cytomegalovirus exposure and HLA in healthy donors. Findings of the study overall: The availability of immune exposure information extended only to CMV serostatus. Within the data, a cluster of highly shared sequence variants was likely a sequencing artifact. Using the classifier, cytomegalovirus status was reportedly diagnosed with high specificity and sensitivity.

In the PCR, 60 Vbeta and 13 Jbeta primers were used. The assay was immunoSEQ multiplex PCR, and TCRdb's table has in-frame clones only and misses some. The sample lists roughly 97,000 clones; more than 75% were seen once. The TCR comes from a woman between 40 and 50 years old in good health and CMV-seronegative. Material for sequencing was PBMCs.

This CDR3 reads CASSPQGSYTF. The DNA for the CDR3 is TGTGCCAGCAGCCCACAGGGGAGCTACACCTTC. The chain couples TRBV16 to TRBJ1-2; 7 nucleotides match TRBD1. CDR1 and CDR2 from the germline V gene are KGHSY and FQNENV. Germline trimming cut 4 bases from V and 9 bases from J; bases unmatched to any gene: 2. CDR3 length equals 11 residues.